The rows below give T cell receptor beta chains drawn from one sample of a study of shared clonotypes between healthy human individuals. Profiling relied on immunoSEQ multiplex PCR, and the TCRdb table lists in-frame clones only, not all of them. The data show 2 million to 2.5 million clones, more than 85% seen once. The sample consisted of naive CD4+ T cells from PBMCs. These receptors originate from a man aged 18-30 years in good health. Some clones in this sample may be carry-over from other donors' samples. CDR3s include the opening cysteine and the closing phenylalanine or tryptophan. D genes are given only for firm matches. A row's size may be missing; if present it is once, few, many or a size class.

clone_size: .; j_call: TRBJ2-6; d_call: TRBD1; v_call: TRBV28; cdr3_aa: CASSYGTGDWRGANVLTF; cdr3_nt: TGTGCCAGCAGTTATGGGACAGGGGATTGGAGGGGGGCCAACGTCCTGACTTTC
clone_size: .; j_call: TRBJ2-7; d_call: .; v_call: TRBV4-1; cdr3_aa: CASSQGSLGRGYERYF; cdr3_nt: TGCGCCAGCAGCCAAGGGAGTCTCGGAAGGGGCTACGAGCGGTACTTC
clone_size: .; j_call: TRBJ2-1; d_call: .; v_call: TRBV7-3; cdr3_aa: CASSFGTPQNEQFF; cdr3_nt: TGTGCCAGCAGCTTCGGGACTCCGCAAAATGAGCAGTTCTTC
clone_size: .; j_call: TRBJ2-7; d_call: .; v_call: TRBV5-4; cdr3_aa: CASSSGNRGMGHYEQYF; cdr3_nt: TGTGCCAGCAGCTCGGGTAATAGGGGTATGGGCCACTACGAGCAGTACTTC
clone_size: .; j_call: TRBJ2-3; d_call: .; v_call: TRBV28; cdr3_aa: CASIRPGLTDTQYF; cdr3_nt: TGTGCCAGCATCAGACCCGGCCTCACAGATACGCAGTATTTT
clone_size: .; j_call: TRBJ2-2; d_call: .; v_call: TRBV5-4; cdr3_aa: CASSPEGQYTGELFF; cdr3_nt: TGTGCCAGCAGCCCGGAGGGACAGTACACCGGGGAGCTGTTTTTT
clone_size: .; j_call: TRBJ2-7; d_call: TRBD1; v_call: TRBV5-1; cdr3_aa: CASSYREGAVPYEQYF; cdr3_nt: TGCGCCAGCAGCTACAGAGAGGGGGCGGTCCCCTACGAGCAGTACTTC
clone_size: .; j_call: TRBJ2-2; d_call: .; v_call: TRBV7-3; cdr3_aa: CASSPSGTGELFF; cdr3_nt: TGTGCCAGCAGCCCGTCGGGCACCGGGGAGCTGTTTTTT
clone_size: .; j_call: TRBJ2-4; d_call: .; v_call: TRBV21-1; cdr3_aa: CASSKRTGRAHF; cdr3_nt: TGTGCCAGCAGCAAAAGAACGGGCCGTGCGCACTTC
clone_size: .; j_call: TRBJ2-7; d_call: .; v_call: TRBV12-1; cdr3_aa: CASSFETSGDEQYF; cdr3_nt: TGTGCCAGCAGCTTTGAGACTAGCGGTGACGAGCAGTACTTC
clone_size: .; j_call: TRBJ2-7; d_call: .; v_call: TRBV13; cdr3_aa: CASSPTGPYEQYF; cdr3_nt: TGTGCCAGCAGCCCGACTGGGCCCTACGAGCAGTACTTC
clone_size: few; j_call: TRBJ2-3; d_call: .; v_call: TRBV7-9; cdr3_aa: CASSSLIGSSTDTQYF; cdr3_nt: TGTGCCAGCAGCTCCCTGATCGGCTCTAGCACAGATACGCAGTATTTT
clone_size: .; j_call: TRBJ2-7; d_call: .; v_call: TRBV10-2; cdr3_aa: CASSYSPSYEQYF; cdr3_nt: TGCGCCAGCAGTTATAGCCCTTCCTACGAGCAGTACTTC
clone_size: .; j_call: TRBJ1-2; d_call: TRBD1; v_call: TRBV5-4; cdr3_aa: CASRMGTGGPTNYGYTF; cdr3_nt: TGTGCCAGCAGGATGGGGACAGGGGGCCCTACTAACTATGGCTACACCTTC
clone_size: .; j_call: TRBJ2-1; d_call: TRBD2; v_call: TRBV6-4; cdr3_aa: CASSDFPGGEQFF; cdr3_nt: TGTGCCAGCAGTGACTTTCCGGGGGGTGAGCAGTTCTTC
clone_size: .; j_call: TRBJ2-7; d_call: .; v_call: TRBV4-1; cdr3_aa: CTPPPYEQYF; cdr3_nt: TGCACCCCCCCTCCCTACGAGCAGTACTTC
clone_size: .; j_call: TRBJ1-6; d_call: .; v_call: TRBV2; cdr3_aa: CASSASRKDAGSPLHF; cdr3_nt: TGTGCCAGCAGTGCCTCTCGTAAGGACGCTGGTTCACCCCTCCACTTT
clone_size: .; j_call: TRBJ2-1; d_call: TRBD1; v_call: TRBV7-2; cdr3_aa: CASSPNRGRGEQFF; cdr3_nt: TGTGCCAGCAGCCCGAACAGGGGGCGTGGTGAGCAGTTCTTC
clone_size: .; j_call: TRBJ1-1; d_call: .; v_call: TRBV7-3; cdr3_aa: CASSSLGQNTEAFF; cdr3_nt: TGTGCCAGCAGCTCCTTGGGGCAGAACACTGAAGCTTTCTTT
clone_size: few; j_call: TRBJ1-1; d_call: .; v_call: TRBV7-3; cdr3_aa: CASSLSEYTEAFF; cdr3_nt: TGTGCCAGCAGCTTATCAGAGTACACTGAAGCTTTCTTT